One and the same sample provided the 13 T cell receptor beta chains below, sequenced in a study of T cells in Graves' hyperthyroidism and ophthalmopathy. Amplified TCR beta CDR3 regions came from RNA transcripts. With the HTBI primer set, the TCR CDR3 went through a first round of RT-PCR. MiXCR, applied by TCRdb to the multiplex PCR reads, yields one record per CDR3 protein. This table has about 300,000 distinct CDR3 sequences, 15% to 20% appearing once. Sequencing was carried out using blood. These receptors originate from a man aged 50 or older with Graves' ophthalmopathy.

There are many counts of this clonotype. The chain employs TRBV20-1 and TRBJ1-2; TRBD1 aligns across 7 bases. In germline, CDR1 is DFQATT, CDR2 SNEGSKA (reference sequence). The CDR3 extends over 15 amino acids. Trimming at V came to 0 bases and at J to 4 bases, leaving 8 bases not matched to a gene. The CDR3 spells CSARDPSTGRYGYTF. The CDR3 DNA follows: TGCAGTGCTAGAGATCCTTCGACAGGGCGCTATGGCTACACCTTC.

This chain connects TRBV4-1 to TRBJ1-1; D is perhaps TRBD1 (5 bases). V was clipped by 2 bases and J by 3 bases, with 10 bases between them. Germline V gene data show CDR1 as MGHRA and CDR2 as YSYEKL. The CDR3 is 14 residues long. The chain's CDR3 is CASSQTLGDTEAFF. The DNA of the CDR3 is TGCGCCAGCAGCCAAACCTTGGGGGACACTGAAGCTTTCTTT.

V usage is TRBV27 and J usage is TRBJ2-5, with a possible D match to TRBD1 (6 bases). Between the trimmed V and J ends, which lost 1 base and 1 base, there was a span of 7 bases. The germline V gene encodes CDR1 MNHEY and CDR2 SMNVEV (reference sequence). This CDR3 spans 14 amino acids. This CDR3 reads CASSLWGPQETQYF. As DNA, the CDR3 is TGTGCCAGCAGTTTATGGGGGCCCCAAGAGACCCAGTACTTC.

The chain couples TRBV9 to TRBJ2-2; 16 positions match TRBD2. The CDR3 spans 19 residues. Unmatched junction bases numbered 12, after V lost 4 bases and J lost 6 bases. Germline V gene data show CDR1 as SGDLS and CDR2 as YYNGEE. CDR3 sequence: CASSPGTSGRAVTAGELFF. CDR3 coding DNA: TGTGCCAGCAGCCCCGGGACTAGCGGGAGGGCCGTTACGGCCGGGGAGCTGTTTTTT.

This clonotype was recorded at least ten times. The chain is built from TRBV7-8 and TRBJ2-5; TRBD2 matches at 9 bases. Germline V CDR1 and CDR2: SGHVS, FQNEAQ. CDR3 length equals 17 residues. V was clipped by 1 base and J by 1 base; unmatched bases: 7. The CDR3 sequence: CASSLVRSGRLQETQYF. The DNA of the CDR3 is TGTGCCAGCAGCTTAGTCAGGAGCGGGAGGCTCCAAGAGACCCAGTACTTC.

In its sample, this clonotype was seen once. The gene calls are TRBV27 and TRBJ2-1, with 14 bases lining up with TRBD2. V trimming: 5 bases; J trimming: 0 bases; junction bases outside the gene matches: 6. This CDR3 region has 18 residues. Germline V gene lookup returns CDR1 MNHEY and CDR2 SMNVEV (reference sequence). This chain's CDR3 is CASSPGTSGRDSYNEQFF. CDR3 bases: TGTGCCAGCAGTCCGGGGACTAGCGGGAGAGACTCCTACAATGAGCAGTTCTTC.

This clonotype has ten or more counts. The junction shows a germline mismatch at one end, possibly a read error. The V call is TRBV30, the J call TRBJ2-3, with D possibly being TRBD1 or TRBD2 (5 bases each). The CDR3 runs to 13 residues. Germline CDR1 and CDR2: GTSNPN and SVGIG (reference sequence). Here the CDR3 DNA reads TGTGCCTTGAGTGGGGGTCGCACAGATACGCAGTATTTT. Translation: CALSGGRTDTQYF.

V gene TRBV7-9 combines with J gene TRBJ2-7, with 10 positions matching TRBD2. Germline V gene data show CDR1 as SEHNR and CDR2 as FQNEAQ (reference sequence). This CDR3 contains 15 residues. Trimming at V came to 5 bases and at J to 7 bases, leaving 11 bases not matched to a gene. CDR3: CASSPWTSGIGEQYF. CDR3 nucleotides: TGTGCCAGCAGCCCTTGGACTAGCGGAATCGGGGAGCAGTACTTC.

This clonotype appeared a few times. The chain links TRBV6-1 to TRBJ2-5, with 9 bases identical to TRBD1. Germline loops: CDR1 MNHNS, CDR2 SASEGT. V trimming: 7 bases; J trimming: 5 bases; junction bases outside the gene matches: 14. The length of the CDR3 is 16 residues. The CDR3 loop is CASTPSGTGKIETQYF. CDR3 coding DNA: TGTGCCAGCACCCCTTCCGGGACAGGGAAGATTGAGACCCAGTACTTC.

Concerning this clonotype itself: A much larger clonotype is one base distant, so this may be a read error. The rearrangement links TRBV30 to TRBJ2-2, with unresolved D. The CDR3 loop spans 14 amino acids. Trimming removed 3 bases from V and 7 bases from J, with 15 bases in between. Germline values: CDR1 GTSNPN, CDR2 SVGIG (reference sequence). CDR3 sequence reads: CAWRTASRLGELFF. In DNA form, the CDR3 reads TGTGCCTGGAGGACCGCATCGAGACTCGGGGAGCTGTTTTTT.

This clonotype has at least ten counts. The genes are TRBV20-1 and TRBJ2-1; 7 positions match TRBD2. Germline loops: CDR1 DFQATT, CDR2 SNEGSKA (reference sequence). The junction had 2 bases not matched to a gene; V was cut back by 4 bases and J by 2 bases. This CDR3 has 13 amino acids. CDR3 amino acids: CSAILAAYNEQFF. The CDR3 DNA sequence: TGCAGTGCTATTCTAGCGGCCTACAATGAGCAGTTCTTC.

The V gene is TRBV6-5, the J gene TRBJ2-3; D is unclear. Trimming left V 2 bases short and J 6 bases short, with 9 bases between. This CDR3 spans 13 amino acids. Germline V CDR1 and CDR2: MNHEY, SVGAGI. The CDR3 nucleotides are TGTGCCAGCAGTTACAGTGATTCCGATACGCAGTATTTT. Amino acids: CASSYSDSDTQYF.

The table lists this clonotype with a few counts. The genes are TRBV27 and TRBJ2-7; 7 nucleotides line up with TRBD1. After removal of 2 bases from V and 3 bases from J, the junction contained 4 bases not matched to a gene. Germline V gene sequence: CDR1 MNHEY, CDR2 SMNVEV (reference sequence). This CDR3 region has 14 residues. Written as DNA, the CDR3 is TGTGCCAGCAGTTTAGAACAGGGGATCTACGAGCAGTACTTC. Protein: CASSLEQGIYEQYF.